Below, 13 T cell receptor beta chains from the same sample are listed, as sequenced in a study of OX40 agonist ivuxolimab in advanced cancers. TCRdb's table, derived via immunoSEQ multiplex PCR, lists solely in-frame clones and lacks some. This table has some 42,000 clones, approximately 87% appearing once. Sequencing was performed on CD4+ or CD8+ T cells sorted from blood, taken in a trial of the OX40 agonist ivuxolimab. These receptors originate from an adult with an advanced solid tumor such as melanoma, head and neck, liver or kidney cancer.

This clone has just one count. V is TRBV2 and J is TRBJ2-1; no clear D gene. CDR1 and CDR2 from the germline V gene are SNHLY and FYNNEI. V lost 1 base and J 0 bases, leaving 10 bases between the germline ends. The CDR3 is 16 amino acids. The CDR3 sequence is CASSEVMLSSYNEQFF. The CDR3 bases are TGTGCCAGCAGTGAAGTTATGCTAAGCTCCTACAATGAGCAGTTCTTC.

This clone was seen only a few times. CDR3 sequence reads: CASSPRDSSEAFF. The CDR3 bases are TGTGCCAGCTCACCACGGGACAGCTCTGAAGCTTTCTTT. The rearrangement joins TRBV18 to TRBJ1-1, with 7 nucleotides matching TRBD1. Germline CDR1 is KGHSH and CDR2 is LQKENI. V shed 1 base, J shed 6 bases, and the junction held 2 bases outside the gene matches. The CDR3 has 13 amino acids.

The chain recombines TRBV28 with TRBJ1-2; D is perhaps TRBD1 (6 bases). Germline assignment: CDR1 MDHEN and CDR2 SYDVKM. Trimming took off 4 bases at V and 0 bases at J, with 12 bases between the two ends. The CDR3 has 15 residues. The CDR3 coding sequence is TGTGCCAGCAGTTCCCCCTCAGGGGCTAACTATGGCTACACCTTC. Amino acids: CASSSPSGANYGYTF.

J is TRBJ2-3 and V is TRBV28; either TRBD1 or TRBD2 may supply D (6 bases each). V lost 2 bases to trimming and J lost 1 base, with 10 bases between them. There are 15 residues in the CDR3. The germline gives CDR1 MDHEN, CDR2 SYDVKM. CDR3 protein: CASSLRGPGTDTQYF. CDR3 in DNA: TGTGCCAGCAGTTTACGGGGGCCTGGCACAGATACGCAGTATTTT.

The rearrangement joins TRBV6-1 to TRBJ1-5; D might be TRBD1 (5 bases). CDR3 length: 18 residues. Germline CDR1 reads MNHNS; CDR2 reads SASEGT. V shed 3 bases and J shed 4 bases, with 22 bases lying between them. In nucleotides, the CDR3 is TGTGCCAGCAGTGACCGAAGTGCCGGGGGGGGACCTAATCAGCCCCAGCATTTT. As protein: CASSDRSAGGGPNQPQHF.

This clone was seen only once. The chain employs TRBV7-3 and TRBJ2-3; 8 bases match TRBD1. The CDR3 length is 14 residues. From germline, CDR1 is SGHTA and CDR2 FQGTGA. J gave up 2 bases and V 5 bases, and 3 bases lay outside the gene matches. The chain's CDR3 is CASSPGQATDTQYF. The CDR3 DNA is TGTGCCAGCAGCCCGGGACAGGCCACAGATACGCAGTATTTT.

The genes are TRBV7-9 and TRBJ2-3; the match to TRBD1 covers 8 bases. The germline V gene has CDR1 SEHNR and CDR2 FQNEAQ (reference sequence). The ends lost 1 base at V and 0 bases at J; junction bases unmatched: 9. CDR3 length: 18 residues. CDR3 nucleotides: TGTGCCAGCAGCTTAGTGACAGGGGAAGAATCTAGCACAGATACGCAGTATTTT. Protein product: CASSLVTGEESSTDTQYF.

This clone was observed once. The chain employs TRBV6-6 and TRBJ2-6; D is unresolved. The germline V and J ends were trimmed by 9 bases and 0 bases, with 12 bases remaining between them. CDR3 length equals 15 residues. The germline gives CDR1 MNHNY, CDR2 SVGAGI (reference sequence). The CDR3 DNA follows: TGTGCCAGTAGCCGACCGTCCTCTGGGGCCAACGTCCTGACTTTC. Residues: CASSRPSSGANVLTF.

The chain combines TRBV25-1 with TRBJ2-3; possible D gene TRBD1, 5 bases. The CDR3 is 15 amino acids. V was clipped by 0 bases and J by 3 bases, with 10 bases between them. Germline values: CDR1 MGHDK, CDR2 SYGVNS. The CDR3 DNA sequence: TGTGCCAGCAGTGAATATAGGGGCGGAACAGATACGCAGTATTTT. Amino acids: CASSEYRGGTDTQYF.

About this clone itself: The junction and the germline gene differ at one end; a read error may be behind it. The V gene is TRBV11-2, the J gene TRBJ2-2; the D gene is possibly TRBD2 (5 bases). This CDR3 region has 16 residues. CDR1 is SGHAT and CDR2 is FQNNGV in the germline V gene. The CDR3 reads CASSQGLAVNTGELFF. The CDR3 coding sequence is TGCGCCAGCAGCCAAGGTCTAGCTGTGAACACCGGGGAGCTGTTTTTT.

The chain recombines TRBV28 with TRBJ1-2, with D possibly TRBD1 on 6 matching bases. Germline V gene lookup returns CDR1 MDHEN and CDR2 SYDVKM. V gave up 8 bases and J gave up 2 bases, with 12 bases separating them. The CDR3 covers 13 residues. CDR3 bases: TGTGCCAGCCAAGGGGGATACAACTATGGCTACACCTTC. Translation gives CASQGGYNYGYTF.

The chain is built from TRBV5-1 and TRBJ2-5; D assignment may be TRBD1 or TRBD2 (5 bases each). The CDR3 sequence is 13 residues long. The germline V gene has CDR1 SGHRS and CDR2 YFSETQ. Trimming shortened V by 5 bases and J by 5 bases, and 13 bases separated the two germline ends. The CDR3 spells CASSPMGVETQYF. Here the CDR3 DNA reads TGCGCCAGCAGTCCCATGGGGGTGGAGACCCAGTACTTC.

V is TRBV4-1 and J is TRBJ2-3, with D perhaps matching TRBD2 (5 bases). Germline CDR1 is MGHRA and CDR2 is YSYEKL. Trimming took 1 base from V and 5 from J, leaving 16 bases between them. The CDR3 is 16 residues long. CDR3 coding DNA: TGCGCCAGCAGCCAAGTCCTGACTACCGCGGGAGATACGCAGTATTTT. It codes for CASSQVLTTAGDTQYF.